A single sample gave rise to the 3 T cell receptor beta chains below, sequenced in a study of long-term antiretroviral therapy in people with HIV. Survey level was the resolution at which the v3.0 immunoSEQ assay ran. Profiled with immunoSEQ multiplex PCR; TCRdb holds only in-frame clones, not every one. The table lists tens of thousands of clones, around 83% of them singletons, with 4.5% to 6% in the top ten. The material sequenced was unsorted PBMCs, taken 3.1 years after starting antiretroviral therapy. The receptors here all came from a woman in her fifties or sixties with HIV.

The V gene is TRBV2, the J gene TRBJ2-1; no reliable D call. This CDR3 has 15 residues. Looked up from germline, CDR1 is SNHLY and CDR2 is FYNNEI. The germline V and J ends were trimmed by 6 bases and 4 bases, with 16 bases remaining between them. The DNA for the CDR3 is TGTGCCAGCAGCGACTCCACAGTAGGATACAATGAGCAGTTCTTC. Residues: CASSDSTVGYNEQFF.

The rearrangement joins TRBV5-1 to TRBJ2-5; tentatively, D is TRBD2 (7 bases). The V gene's germline CDR1 is SGHRS and CDR2 YFSETQ. The CDR3 covers 15 residues. The V end was cut by 2 bases, the J end by 2 bases, with 13 bases between. The CDR3 is CASSFGRGAQETQYF. DNA of the CDR3: TGCGCCAGCAGCTTTGGCCGGGGGGCACAAGAGACCCAGTACTTC.

V usage is TRBV9 and J usage is TRBJ1-5, with D uncertain. The CDR3 totals 13 residues. Trimming took 7 bases from V and 11 from J, leaving 19 bases between them. Per the germline V gene, CDR1 is SGDLS and CDR2 is YYNGEE. Written as DNA, the CDR3 is TGTGCCAGCGGACTAGGCCCGGAGAGGGCCCAGCATTTT. It is translated as CASGLGPERAQHF.